This TCR beta chain originates from a study of shared clonotypes between healthy human individuals. Study-level results: The four-donor shared clonotypes exceeded non-shared clonotypes in generation probability, with non-shared ones scoring lower.

Produced via immunoSEQ multiplex PCR; TCRdb's table is partial and in-frame only. In the table there are about 1.1 million clones, roughly 80% of which are singletons. All of the donors resided in Nashville, Tennessee, and each was a Caucasian adult. A CD45RA+ naive subset and a CD45RA-negative memory subset were split from CD4+ cells. A note on this clone: The antigen is undetermined.

The V gene's germline CDR1 is SGHTA and CDR2 FQGNSA. Trimming removed 5 bases at V and 1 base at J, with 12 bases between. This CDR3 comprises 16 residues. The source is a man between 18 and 35 years old in good health. Some clones in this sample may be carry-over from other donors' samples. The rearrangement joins TRBV7-2 to TRBJ2-6; D is possibly TRBD2 (5 bases). The sequenced sample consisted of memory CD4+ T cells from PBMCs. Subset denoted: CD45RA-negative fraction. The CDR3 DNA reads as TGTGCCAGCAGCAGACCCGGGGTTTCTGGGGCCAACGTCCTGACTTTC. This translates into CASSRPGVSGANVLTF.